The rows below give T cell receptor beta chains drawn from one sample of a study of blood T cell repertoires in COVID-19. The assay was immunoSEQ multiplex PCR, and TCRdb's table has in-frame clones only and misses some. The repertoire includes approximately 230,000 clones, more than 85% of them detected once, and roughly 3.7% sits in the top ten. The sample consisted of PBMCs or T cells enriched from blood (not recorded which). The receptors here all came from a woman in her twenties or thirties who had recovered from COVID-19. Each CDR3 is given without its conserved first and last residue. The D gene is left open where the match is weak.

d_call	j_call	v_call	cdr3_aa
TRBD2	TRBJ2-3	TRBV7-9	ASSSTASGSSTDTQY
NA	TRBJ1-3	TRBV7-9	ASSLGSTDTIY
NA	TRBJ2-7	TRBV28	ASSLVRQTPYEQY
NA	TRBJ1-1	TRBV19	ASSTITENTEAF
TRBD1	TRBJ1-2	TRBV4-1	ASSQAGTGPYYGYT
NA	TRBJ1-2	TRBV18	ASSPQGRERGGYT
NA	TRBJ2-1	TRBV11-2	ASSLGFLGRSYNEQF
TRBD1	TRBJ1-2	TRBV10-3	AISGGQGATPNYGYT
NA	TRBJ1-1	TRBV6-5	ASTYGLEAF
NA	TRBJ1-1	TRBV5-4	ASSLAPGPDTEAF
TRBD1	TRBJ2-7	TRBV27	ASSSPGTGAYEQY
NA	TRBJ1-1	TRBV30	ASQGGAGAF
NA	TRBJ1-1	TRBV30	AWKRARNTEAF
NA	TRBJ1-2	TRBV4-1	ASSQAHSDGYT
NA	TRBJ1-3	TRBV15	ATSTDFGQGNTIY
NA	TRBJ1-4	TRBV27	ASSFQGEKLF
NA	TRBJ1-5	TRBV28	ASRSYRLGPQH
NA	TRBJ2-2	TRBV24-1	ATGGEVGELF
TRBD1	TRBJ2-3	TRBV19	ASRDPGQGTDTQY
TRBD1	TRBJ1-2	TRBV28	ASSFDPRTGPKDGYT
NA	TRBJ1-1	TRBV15	ATSRDRGGGGVDTEAF
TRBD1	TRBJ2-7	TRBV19	ASRQGAGEQY
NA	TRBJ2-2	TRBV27	ASSTHRVYTGELF
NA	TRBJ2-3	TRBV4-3	ASSPRQYTDTQY
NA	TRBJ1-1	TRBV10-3	ATEDNTGYTEAF
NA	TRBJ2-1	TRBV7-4	ASIPRRAGGYEQF
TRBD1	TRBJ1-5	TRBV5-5	ASSLSQGVQPQH
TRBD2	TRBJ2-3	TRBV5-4	ASSLPTSGSADTQY
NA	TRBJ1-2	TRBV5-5	ASSFQGAGLFYGYT
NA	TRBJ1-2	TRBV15	ATRRTSSGYGYT
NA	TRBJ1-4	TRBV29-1	SVKVVGAGEKLF
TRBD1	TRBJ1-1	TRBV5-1	ASSWGTGGFTEAF
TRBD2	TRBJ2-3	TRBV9	ASSDGRSGRATDTQY
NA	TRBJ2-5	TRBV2	ASSDGEETQY
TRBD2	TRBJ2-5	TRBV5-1	ASSILAGTSGRLEKTQY
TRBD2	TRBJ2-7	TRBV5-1	ASSLVRPIPGLAVYEQY
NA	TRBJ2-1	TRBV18	ASSPLGQKNEQF
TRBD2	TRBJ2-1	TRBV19	ASSIGLAGVPPPNEQF
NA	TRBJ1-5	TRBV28	ASSPLDRYQPQH
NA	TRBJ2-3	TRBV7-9	ASSSPSGVTDTQY
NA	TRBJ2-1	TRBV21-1	ASSKERTSGVYNEQF
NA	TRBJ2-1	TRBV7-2	ASSLESGVRNEQF
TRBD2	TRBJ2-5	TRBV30	AYFTTSGLISGETQY
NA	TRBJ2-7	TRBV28	ASSLGQGSYEQY
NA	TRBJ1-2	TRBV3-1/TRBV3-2	ASSQSTSLGYT
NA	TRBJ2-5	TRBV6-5	ASSRERKETQY
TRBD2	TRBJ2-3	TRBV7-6	ASSPRTSGARDTQY
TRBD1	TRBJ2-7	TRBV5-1	ASSTGQGASYEQY